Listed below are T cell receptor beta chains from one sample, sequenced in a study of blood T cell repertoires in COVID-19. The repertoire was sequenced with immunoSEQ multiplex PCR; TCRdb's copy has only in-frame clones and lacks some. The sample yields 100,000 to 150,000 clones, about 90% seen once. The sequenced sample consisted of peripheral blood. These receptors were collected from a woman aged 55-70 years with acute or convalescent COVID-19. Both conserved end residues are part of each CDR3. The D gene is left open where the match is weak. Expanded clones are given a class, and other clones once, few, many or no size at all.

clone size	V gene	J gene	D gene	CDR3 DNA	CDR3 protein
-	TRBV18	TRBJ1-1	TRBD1	TGTGCCAGCTCCCCAGACAGGGGGGCGGAAGCTTTCTTT	CASSPDRGAEAFF
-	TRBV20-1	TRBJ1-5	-	TGCAGTGCTAGTTCGGGGGAGGGGCCCCAGCATTTT	CSASSGEGPQHF
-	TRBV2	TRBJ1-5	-	TGTGCCAGCACGCGGGGGTCTGGGGGCAATCAGCCCCAGCATTTT	CASTRGSGGNQPQHF
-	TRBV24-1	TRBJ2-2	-	TGTGCCACCAGTGAGACAGAAGCGAACACCGGGGAGCTGTTTTTT	CATSETEANTGELFF
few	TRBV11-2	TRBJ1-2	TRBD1	TGTGCCAGCAGCGTTACCGACAGGGGGCAAGGCTACACCTTC	CASSVTDRGQGYTF
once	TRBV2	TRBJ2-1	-	TGTGCCAGCAGTGAGTCCGAGGGATGGGCTTACAATGAGCAGTTCTTC	CASSESEGWAYNEQFF
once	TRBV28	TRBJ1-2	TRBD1	TGTGCCAGCAAGCAGGGGGAAGATGGCTACACCTTC	CASKQGEDGYTF
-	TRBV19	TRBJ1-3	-	TGTGCCAGTAGTATAGTTCCTTCTGGAAACACCATATATTTT	CASSIVPSGNTIYF
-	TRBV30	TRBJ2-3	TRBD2	TGTGCCTGGAGCGCGGGACTAGCGGGAGGCACAGATACGCAGTATTTT	CAWSAGLAGGTDTQYF
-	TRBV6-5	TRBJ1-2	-	TGTGCCAGCAGTTACTCGCGGGGGGGAAACTATGGCTACACCTTC	CASSYSRGGNYGYTF
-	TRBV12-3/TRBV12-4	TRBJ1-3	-	TGTGCCAGCAGTTTATCCAGGGGAAACACCATATATTTT	CASSLSRGNTIYF
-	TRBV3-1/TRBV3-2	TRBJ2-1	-	TGTGCCAGCAGCCAAATCACCCGAGGGCAGTTCTTC	CASSQITRGQFF
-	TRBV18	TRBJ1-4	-	TGTGCCAGCTCACGTCAGGGACTGGCCGGTGAAAAACTGTTTTTT	CASSRQGLAGEKLFF
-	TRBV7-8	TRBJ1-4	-	TGTGCCAGCAGCGCACTTTCGGCAACTAATGAAAAACTGTTTTTT	CASSALSATNEKLFF
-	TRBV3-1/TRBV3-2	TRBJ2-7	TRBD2	TGTGCCAGCAGCCAAGGGGGGGGGATAGGGTCACTCTACGAGCAGTACTTC	CASSQGGGIGSLYEQYF
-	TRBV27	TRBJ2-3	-	TGTGCCAGCAGTTTTTATCCCTTAACTAGCACAGATACGCAGTATTTT	CASSFYPLTSTDTQYF
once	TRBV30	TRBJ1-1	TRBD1	TGTGCCTGGATTGAACAGGGGGAAAGGATAGCTTTCTTT	CAWIEQGERIAFF
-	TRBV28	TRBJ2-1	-	TGTGCCAGCAGTTTGTGGTCGGACAATGAGCAGTTCTTC	CASSLWSDNEQFF
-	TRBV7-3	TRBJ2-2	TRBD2	TGTGCCAGCAGCTCGAGCGGGAGCTTCACCGGGGAGCTGTTTTTT	CASSSSGSFTGELFF
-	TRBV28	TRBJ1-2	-	TGTGCCAGCAGTCTACGTGGAGCCGGTAACTATGGCTACACCTTC	CASSLRGAGNYGYTF
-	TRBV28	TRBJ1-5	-	TGTGCCATTGGGGGGGGAGATCAGCCCCAGCATTTT	CAIGGGDQPQHF
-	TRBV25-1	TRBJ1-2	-	TGTGCCAGCAGGGAGTCAGGGGACAACTATGGCTACACCTTC	CASRESGDNYGYTF
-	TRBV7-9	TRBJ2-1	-	TGTGCCGTTCGGGGCAATGAGCAGTTCTTC	CAVRGNEQFF
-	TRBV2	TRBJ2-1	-	TGTGCCAGCAGTTATACTCCACCAAGCTCCTACAATGAGCAGTTCTTC	CASSYTPPSSYNEQFF
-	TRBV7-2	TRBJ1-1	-	TGTGCCAGCAGCTTAGTCCACACAGCCACTGAAGCTTTCTTT	CASSLVHTATEAFF
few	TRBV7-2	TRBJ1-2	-	TGTGCCAGCAGCTTAGTGTCTCAGGACTATGGCTACACCTTC	CASSLVSQDYGYTF
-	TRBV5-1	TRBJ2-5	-	TGCGCCAGCAAGATAGAAGAGACCCAGTACTTC	CASKIEETQYF
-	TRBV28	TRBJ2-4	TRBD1	TGTGCCAGCAGCTCGTCAGGGGGACAGGGCTTGGGCATTCAGTACTTC	CASSSSGGQGLGIQYF
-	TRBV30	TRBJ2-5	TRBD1	TGTGCCTGGAGTGTAATACAGGGGGTCGAGACCCAGTACTTC	CAWSVIQGVETQYF
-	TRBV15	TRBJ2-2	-	TGTGCCACCAGCAGAGCTCCATTGAGAACCGGGGAGCTGTTTTTT	CATSRAPLRTGELFF
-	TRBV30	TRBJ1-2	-	TGTGCCTGGAGTGTGAGGCAGGGTCGCTATGGCTACACCTTC	CAWSVRQGRYGYTF
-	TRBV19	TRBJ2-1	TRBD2	TGTGCCAGTAGGGGACTAGCGGGAGGGGAGGGCAATGAGCAGTTCTTC	CASRGLAGGEGNEQFF
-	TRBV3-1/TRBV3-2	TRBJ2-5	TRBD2	TGTGCCAGCAGCCAATCACTAGCGGGGTCTCAAGAGACCCAGTACTTC	CASSQSLAGSQETQYF
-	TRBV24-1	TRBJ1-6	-	TGTGCCACCAGATCTCGAGGCGACAATTCACCCCTCCACTTT	CATRSRGDNSPLHF
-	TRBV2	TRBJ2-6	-	TGTGCCAGCTCAGGGTTTGGGGCCAACGTCCTGACTTTC	CASSGFGANVLTF
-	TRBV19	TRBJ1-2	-	TGTGCCAGTAGTATTCCACTAAACTATGGCTACACCTTC	CASSIPLNYGYTF